Described below is a single T cell receptor (beta chain) sequence and its context. Its antigen is not known. Trimming took 5 bases from V and 5 from J; bases not matched to a gene: 8. Germline CDR1 reads MNHEY; CDR2 reads SMNVEV (reference sequence). CDR3 size: 14 residues. The data were taken from a study of Ad26.COV2.S vaccination and SARS-CoV-2 variants. The repertoire was sequenced with immunoSEQ multiplex PCR; TCRdb's copy has only in-frame clones and lacks some. The sample has about 180,000 clones; around nine tenths are singletons. General observations from the study: Vaccine recipients surpassed placebo recipients in spike-specific TCR breadth.

This sequence originates from a human donor who had recovered from COVID-19. Here the sequenced sample was peripheral blood, taken after recovery from COVID-19. The rearrangement links TRBV27 to TRBJ1-2, with TRBD1 identical over 7 bases. In nucleotides, the CDR3 is TGTGCCAGCAGTACCGGGACAGACACATATGGCTACACCTTC. Amino acids: CASSTGTDTYGYTF.